This T cell receptor (beta chain) was identified in a study of blood T cells in healthy people across ages (dated by TCRdb to the mid-2010s). Looking at the study overall: In model experiments, roughly one uniquely barcoded TCR beta cDNA molecule per two T cells was captured by template switching. The study measured age-related changes in TCR beta repertoire diversity using deep sequencing normalized with unique cDNA molecular identifiers. Four age groups were formed from the donors: young (average about 16 years), middle-aged (approximately 39), aged (around 62) and long-lived (less than 85). To avoid experimental bias, donors of different ages were randomly spread across the sequencing lanes. The study analyzed two additional independent replicas of 1 million unique cDNA reads from the same blood draw for two donors, one aged 18 to 30 and one aged 80 or older.

Trimming at the junction amounts to 7 bases on V and 4 bases on J, and the germline ends lie 16 bases apart. The CDR3 measures 14 amino acids from cysteine to phenylalanine. This entry keeps only the CDR3 DNA: 42 bases, framed from base 1. Via the germline V gene (reference sequence), CDR1 is LNHDA and CDR2 SQIVND. The library was obtained by 5' RACE. TCRdb shows the sequencer as Illumina HiSeq 2500. A second about 6 to 11 cycle PCR used a sample-barcoded 5' primer and a J-beta primer mix. A unique molecular identifier was introduced onto each TCR beta cDNA molecule by a template-switch 5' adaptor carrying 12 random nucleotides. At least 3 million CDR3-containing paired-end reads were obtained from each sample. All of the RNA was converted into first-strand cDNA using the Mint cDNA synthesis kit, with a TRBC-specific oligonucleotide serving as the primer. After uracil-DNA glycosylase treatment, a first 18-cycle PCR used universal primers M1SS and BC2_uni_R on all cDNA. For the original study's pipeline: Each sample was normalized by randomly selecting 1 million high-quality reads, each carrying a distinct molecular identifier. Reads with shared molecular identifiers were discarded instead of being binned into consensus sequences. MiTCR, with a Q25 quality threshold and the strictest error-elimination algorithm, was used for CDR3 identification, clonotype clustering and error correction. A nonparametric unseen species model using Euler transformation provided a lower-bound estimate of total TCR beta diversity. Through fastp at Q25 and MiXCR, TCRdb rebuilt clones from the public reads, retaining in-frame beta chains. Each CDR3 protein appears once, grouped with its most common genes and DNA. The V and J calls, along with clone size, are taken from TCRdb and not from the paper's own processing. Counted in this sample were some 1.5 million distinct CDR3 sequences; around 40% of them appeared once. Under 5% of the sample comes from the top ten.

The roughly 39 donors, aged about 6 to 95 years, were systemically healthy Caucasian individuals from Russia. Each donor gave around 9.8 milliliters of peripheral blood, collected into EDTA-treated Vacutainer tubes. PBMCs were isolated by Ficoll-Paque density-gradient centrifugation, with at least 7 million obtained per sample. Total RNA, at least 6 micrograms per sample, was extracted from PBMCs with Trizol reagent. For every donor, flow cytometry on a PBMC aliquot measured the percentage of naive CD45RAhigh/CD27high T cells. This clonotype was seen only once. It has no known antigen specificity. Base qualities were left out, and no much larger clone turns up one base away. The paper as a whole reports these results and caveats: There was a strong correlation between observed TCR beta diversity and the percentage of naive T cells measured by flow cytometry. Estimates of total diversity based on one million sequenced T cells were considered lower bounds and underestimates. Because profiling used bulk unsorted PBMCs, naive and antigen-experienced compartments could not be compared conclusively. Observed TCR beta diversity per million T cells fell roughly linearly with age, and a significant reduction was already apparent by age around 36. Compared with the aged group, the long-lived group had more naive CD4+ T cells, fewer expanded clones and increased TCR diversity, a pattern suggesting age selection. Donor CMV infection status was unknown, potentially confounding age-related changes in expanded clonotypes.

Input material: blood. This receptor chain uses TRBV19 and TRBJ1-1, with TRBD1 perhaps the D gene, on 6 matching bases. This clonotype was sampled from a woman aged 18 to 35 in good health. Read as DNA, the sequence is TGTGCCAGTATCCGACCAGGGGTCAGCACTGAAGCTTTCTTT. Its translation is CASIRPGVSTEAFF.